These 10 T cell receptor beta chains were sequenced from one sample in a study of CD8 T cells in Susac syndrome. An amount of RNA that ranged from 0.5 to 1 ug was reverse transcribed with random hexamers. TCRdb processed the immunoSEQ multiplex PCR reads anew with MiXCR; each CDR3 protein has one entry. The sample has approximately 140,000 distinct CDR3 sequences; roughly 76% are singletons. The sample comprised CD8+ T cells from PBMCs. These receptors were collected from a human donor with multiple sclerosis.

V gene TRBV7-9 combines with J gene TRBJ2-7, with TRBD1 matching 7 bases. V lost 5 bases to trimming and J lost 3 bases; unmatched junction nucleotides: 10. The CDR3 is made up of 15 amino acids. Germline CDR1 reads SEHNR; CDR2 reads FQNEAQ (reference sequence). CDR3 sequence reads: CASSPQGVSIYEQYF. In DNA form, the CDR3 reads TGTGCCAGCAGCCCCCAGGGGGTTTCCATCTACGAGCAGTACTTC.

This CDR3 is CASSLFAGPQGGAFTDTQYF. The CDR3 nucleotides are TGTGCCAGCAGCTTATTCGCCGGGCCTCAGGGCGGGGCCTTCACAGATACGCAGTATTTT. The gene calls are TRBV11-1 and TRBJ2-3; D possibly corresponds to TRBD2 (6 bases). Trimming took 2 bases from V and 2 from J, leaving 26 bases between them. Germline V gene sequence: CDR1 SGHAT, CDR2 FQDESV (reference sequence). The CDR3 is made up of 20 amino acids.

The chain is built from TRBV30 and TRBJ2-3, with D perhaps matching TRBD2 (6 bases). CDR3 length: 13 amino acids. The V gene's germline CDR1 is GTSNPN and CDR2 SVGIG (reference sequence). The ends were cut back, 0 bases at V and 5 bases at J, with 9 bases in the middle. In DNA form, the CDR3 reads TGTGCCTGGAGTGTAATTAGCGGAGATACGCAGTATTTT. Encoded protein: CAWSVISGDTQYF.

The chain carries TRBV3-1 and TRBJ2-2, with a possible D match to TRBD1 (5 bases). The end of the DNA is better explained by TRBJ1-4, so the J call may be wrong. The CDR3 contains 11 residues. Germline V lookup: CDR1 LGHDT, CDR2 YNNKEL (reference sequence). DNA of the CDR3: TGTGCCAGCAGCCAGGGGGGAAAACTGTTTTTT. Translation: CASSQGGKLFF.

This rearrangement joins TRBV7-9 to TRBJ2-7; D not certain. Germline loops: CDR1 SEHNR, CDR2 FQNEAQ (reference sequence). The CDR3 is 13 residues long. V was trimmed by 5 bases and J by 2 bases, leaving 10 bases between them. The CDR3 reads CASSETETYEQYF. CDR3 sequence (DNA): TGTGCCAGCAGCGAGACGGAAACCTACGAGCAGTACTTC.

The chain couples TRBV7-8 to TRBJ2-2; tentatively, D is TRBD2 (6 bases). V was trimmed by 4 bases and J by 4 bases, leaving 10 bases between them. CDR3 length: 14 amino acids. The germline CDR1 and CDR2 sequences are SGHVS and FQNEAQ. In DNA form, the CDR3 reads TGTGCCAGCAGCTCCCCGCGGGGCACCGGGGAGCTGTTTTTT. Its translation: CASSSPRGTGELFF.

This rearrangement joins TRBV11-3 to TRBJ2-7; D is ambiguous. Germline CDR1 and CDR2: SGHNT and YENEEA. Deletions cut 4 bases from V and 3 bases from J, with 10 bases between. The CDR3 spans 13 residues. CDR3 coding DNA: TGTGCCAGCAGCTCCGGACGTGGCTACGAGCAGTACTTC. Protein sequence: CASSSGRGYEQYF.

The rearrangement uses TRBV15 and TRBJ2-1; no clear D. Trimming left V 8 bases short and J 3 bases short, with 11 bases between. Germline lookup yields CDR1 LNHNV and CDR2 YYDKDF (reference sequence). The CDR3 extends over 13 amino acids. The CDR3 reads CATRGGYYNEQFF. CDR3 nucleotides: TGTGCCACCCGAGGTGGGTACTACAATGAGCAGTTCTTC.

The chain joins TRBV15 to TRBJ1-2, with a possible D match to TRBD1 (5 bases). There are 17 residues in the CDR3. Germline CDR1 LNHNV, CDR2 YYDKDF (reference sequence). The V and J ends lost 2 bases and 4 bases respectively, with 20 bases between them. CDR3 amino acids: CATSRTDMFGGLYGYTF. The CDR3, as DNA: TGTGCCACCAGCAGAACGGATATGTTCGGGGGACTCTATGGCTACACCTTC. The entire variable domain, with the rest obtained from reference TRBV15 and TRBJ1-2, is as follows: DAMVIQNPRYQVTQFGKPVTLSCSQTLNHNVMYWYQQKSSQAPKLLFHYYDKDFNNEADTPDNFQSRRPNTSFCFLDIRSPGLGDTAMYLCATSRTDMFGGLYGYTFGSGTRLTVV.

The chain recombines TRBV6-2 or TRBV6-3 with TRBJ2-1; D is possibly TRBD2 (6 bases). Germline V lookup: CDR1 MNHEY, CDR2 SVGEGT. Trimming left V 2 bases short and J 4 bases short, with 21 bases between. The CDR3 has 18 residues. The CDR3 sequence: CASSYILTAREKYNEQFF. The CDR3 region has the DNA TGTGCCAGCAGTTACATCTTGACGGCACGGGAGAAGTACAATGAGCAGTTCTTC.